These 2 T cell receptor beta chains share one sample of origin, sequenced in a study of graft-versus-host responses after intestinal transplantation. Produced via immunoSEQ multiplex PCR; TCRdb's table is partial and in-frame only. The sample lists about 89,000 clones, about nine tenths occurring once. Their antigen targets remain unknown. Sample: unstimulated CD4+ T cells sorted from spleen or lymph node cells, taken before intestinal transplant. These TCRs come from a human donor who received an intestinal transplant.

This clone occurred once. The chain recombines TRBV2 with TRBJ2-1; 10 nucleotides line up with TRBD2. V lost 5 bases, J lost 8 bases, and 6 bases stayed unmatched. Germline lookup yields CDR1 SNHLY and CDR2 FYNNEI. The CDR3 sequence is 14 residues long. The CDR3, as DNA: TGTGCCAGCAGTAAAGAGCGGGGGGGGGATGAGCAGTTCTTC. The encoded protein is CASSKERGGDEQFF.

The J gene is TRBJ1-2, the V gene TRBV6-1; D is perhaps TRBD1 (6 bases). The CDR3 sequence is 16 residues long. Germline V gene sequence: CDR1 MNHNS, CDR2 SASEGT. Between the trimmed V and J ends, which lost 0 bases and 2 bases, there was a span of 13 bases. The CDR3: CASSEAGRGPNYGYTF. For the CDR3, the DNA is TGTGCCAGCAGTGAAGCGGGCAGGGGCCCAAACTATGGCTACACCTTC.